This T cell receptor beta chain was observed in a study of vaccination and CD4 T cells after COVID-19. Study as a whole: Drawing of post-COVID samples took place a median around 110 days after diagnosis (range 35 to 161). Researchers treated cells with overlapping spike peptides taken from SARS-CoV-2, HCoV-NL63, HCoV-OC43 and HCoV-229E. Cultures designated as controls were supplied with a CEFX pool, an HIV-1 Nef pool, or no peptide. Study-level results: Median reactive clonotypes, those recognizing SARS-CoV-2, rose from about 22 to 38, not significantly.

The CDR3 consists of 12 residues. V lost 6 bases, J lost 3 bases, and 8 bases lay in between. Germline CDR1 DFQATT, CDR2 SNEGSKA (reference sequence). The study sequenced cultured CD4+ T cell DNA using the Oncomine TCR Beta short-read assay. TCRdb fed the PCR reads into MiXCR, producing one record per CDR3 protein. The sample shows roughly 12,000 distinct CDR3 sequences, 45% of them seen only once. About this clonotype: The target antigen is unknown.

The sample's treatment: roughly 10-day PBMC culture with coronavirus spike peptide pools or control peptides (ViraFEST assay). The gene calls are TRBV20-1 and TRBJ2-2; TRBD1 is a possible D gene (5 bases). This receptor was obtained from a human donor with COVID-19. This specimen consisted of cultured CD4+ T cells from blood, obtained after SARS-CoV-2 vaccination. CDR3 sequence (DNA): TGCAGTGCCCTCAGGGACACCGGGGAGCTGTTTTTT. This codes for CSALRDTGELFF.